This entry lists 27 T cell receptor beta chains sequenced from one sample in a study of CD4 T cells in relation to SARS-CoV-2 and coronaviruses. CD4+ T cells from unexposed donors were obtained before the COVID-19 pandemic (2011-2018). TCRdb keeps only in-frame clones here, not all; method: immunoSEQ multiplex PCR. The repertoire holds some 64,000 clones, with over 90% as singletons. The sample comprised naive CD4+ T cells from PBMCs. Subset described: naive CD4+ T cells isolated by negative enrichment. These receptors were collected from a human donor in good health.

This rearrangement joins TRBV5-1 to TRBJ2-1; D unresolved. The CDR3 covers 15 residues. Germline CDR1 reads SGHRS; CDR2 reads YFSETQ. The V end was cut by 2 bases, the J end by 4 bases, with 13 bases between. For the CDR3, the DNA is TGCGCCAGCAGCTTATTGGGGTCGGAATACAATGAGCAGTTCTTC. Its protein is CASSLLGSEYNEQFF.

J is TRBJ1-4 and V is TRBV3-1 (or the pseudogene TRBV3-2), with 10 positions matching TRBD1. The ends lost 2 bases at V and 2 bases at J; junction bases unmatched: 5. In germline, CDR1 is LGHDT, CDR2 YNNKEL (reference sequence). This CDR3 region has 17 residues. DNA for the CDR3: TGTGCCAGCAGCCAAAAGGACAGGGGGGCCACTAATGAAAAACTGTTTTTT. It yields the protein CASSQKDRGATNEKLFF.

This chain uses TRBV3-1 (or the pseudogene TRBV3-2) with TRBJ2-3, with 14 nucleotides matching TRBD2. The CDR3 runs to 16 residues. After removal of 5 bases from V and 15 bases from J, the junction contained 16 bases not matched to a gene. CDR1 and CDR2 from the germline V gene are LGHDT and YNNKEL (reference sequence). The CDR3 bases are TGTGCCAGCAGCTACGGGACTAGCGGGAGTAGCGGGGAAGGATATTTT. Residues: CASSYGTSGSSGEGYF.

This chain connects TRBV30 to TRBJ1-5; D is uncertain. Germline CDR1 reads GTSNPN; CDR2 reads SVGIG (reference sequence). V was cut by 3 bases and J by 3 bases, with 12 bases left in between. The CDR3 extends over 14 amino acids. This chain's CDR3 is CAWSLGITNQPQHF. The CDR3 region has the DNA TGTGCCTGGAGCCTAGGGATTACCAATCAGCCCCAGCATTTT.

The CDR3 protein is CASRPTGNTEAFF. The CDR3 DNA sequence: TGTGCCAGCAGACCTACAGGGAACACTGAAGCTTTCTTT. This sequence joins TRBV6-5 and TRBJ1-1; D is possibly TRBD1 (5 bases). This CDR3 comprises 13 residues. Per germline, CDR1 MNHEY and CDR2 SVGAGI. Trimming removed 6 bases from V and 1 base from J, with 9 bases in between.

The chain links TRBV6-1 to TRBJ2-1; D gene uncertain. Germline CDR1 reads MNHNS; CDR2 reads SASEGT. CDR3 length: 11 amino acids. V was trimmed by 3 bases and J by 13 bases, leaving 10 bases between them. The CDR3 nucleotides read TGTGCCAGCAGTGATCGGGCAGCCCAGTTCTTC. It specifies CASSDRAAQFF.

This clone has a single count. In DNA form, the CDR3 reads TGTGCCAGCAGCCGCGGACGGGAGAACACTGAAGCTTTCTTT. As protein: CASSRGRENTEAFF. V is TRBV6-5 and J is TRBJ1-1; no clear D. This CDR3 region has 14 residues. Trimming took off 6 bases at V and 1 base at J, with 12 bases between the two ends. Germline CDR1 reads MNHEY; CDR2 reads SVGAGI.

This clone was detected only once. The chain carries TRBV27 and TRBJ2-4; possible D gene TRBD1, 6 bases. The CDR3 has 15 residues. V lost 6 bases to trimming and J lost 0 bases, with 12 bases between them. Germline values: CDR1 MNHEY, CDR2 SMNVEV (reference sequence). The CDR3 DNA reads TGTGCCAGCAGAAGAACAGGGCGAGCCAAAAACATTCAGTACTTC. Residues: CASRRTGRAKNIQYF.

This sequence joins TRBV9 and TRBJ1-1; D unresolved. CDR1 is SGDLS, CDR2 YYNGEE, per germline. There are 15 residues in the CDR3. V was shortened by 4 bases and J by 5 bases, with 18 bases between the two germline ends. CDR3 protein: CASSTQSRVGTEAFF. The CDR3, as DNA: TGTGCCAGCAGCACTCAATCCCGAGTCGGGACTGAAGCTTTCTTT.

V usage is TRBV3-1 (or the pseudogene TRBV3-2) and J usage is TRBJ1-2, with D possibly TRBD1 on 6 matching bases. The CDR3 sequence is 13 residues long. V was clipped by 1 base and J by 8 bases, with 11 bases between them. Germline V gene lookup returns CDR1 LGHDT and CDR2 YNNKEL (reference sequence). The CDR3 spells CASSQGTAEGYTF. The CDR3 DNA reads as TGTGCCAGCAGCCAAGGGACAGCGGAAGGCTACACCTTC.

The chain uses TRBV5-1 and TRBJ2-5, with D hard to call. CDR3 size: 11 residues. Germline CDR1 and CDR2: SGHRS and YFSETQ. The germline V and J ends were trimmed by 7 bases and 4 bases, with 8 bases remaining between them. CDR3 protein: CASGITETQYF. Written as DNA, the CDR3 is TGCGCCAGCGGCATCACAGAGACCCAGTACTTC.

J is TRBJ2-5 and V is TRBV21-1; the listed D gene, TRBD2, was not tested against the DNA. TRBV21-1 is described as a pseudogene. The CDR3 is 17 residues long. As DNA, the CDR3 is TGTGCCAGCAGTCCCCCACTCGGCGGGAGGGCCGGGGAGACCCAGTACTTC. Its protein product is CASSPPLGGRAGETQYF.

This clone came up once. V is TRBV27 and J is TRBJ2-7, with 12 bases that match TRBD1. The ends lost 0 bases at V and 4 bases at J; junction bases unmatched: 4. Germline values: CDR1 MNHEY, CDR2 SMNVEV (reference sequence). The CDR3 has 16 amino acids. CDR3 nucleotides: TGTGCCAGCAGTTTATCCGGGACAGGGGGCAAGTACGAGCAGTACTTC. Its protein is CASSLSGTGGKYEQYF.

J is TRBJ2-5 and V is TRBV28, with D hard to call. Germline V gene lookup returns CDR1 MDHEN and CDR2 SYDVKM. The CDR3 length is 12 residues. V gave up 2 bases and J gave up 5 bases, with 6 bases separating them. CDR3 in amino acids: CASSLRRETQYF. CDR3 nucleotide sequence: TGTGCCAGCAGTTTACGTCGGGAGACCCAGTACTTC.

The V gene is TRBV6-5, the J gene TRBJ1-5; tentative D call: TRBD1 (5 bases). The V end lost 5 bases, the J end lost 3 bases, and 14 bases lay between the germline ends. CDR3 length: 15 residues. CDR1 MNHEY and CDR2 SVGAGI come from the germline V gene. The CDR3 loop is CASSRRGGTNQPQHF. Here the CDR3 DNA reads TGTGCCAGCAGTCGGAGGGGAGGGACCAATCAGCCCCAGCATTTT.

The CDR3 DNA reads TGTGCCAGCAGCTTAGAGGGGGTAAGCAATCAGCCCCAGCATTTT. Amino acid sequence: CASSLEGVSNQPQHF. This chain connects TRBV7-9 to TRBJ1-5; D is possibly TRBD1 (6 bases). The CDR3 loop spans 15 amino acids. With 1 base removed from V and 1 base from J, the gap between germline ends came to 8 bases. Germline V gene data show CDR1 as SEHNR and CDR2 as FQNEAQ (reference sequence).

V usage is TRBV6-5 and J usage is TRBJ2-3; TRBD1 agrees at 9 bases. The CDR3 spans 15 residues. With 2 bases clipped from V and 0 bases from J, the junction kept 0 bases outside the gene matches. Looked up from germline, CDR1 is MNHEY and CDR2 is SVGAGI. CDR3: CASSYGTGSTDTQYF. CDR3 DNA: TGTGCCAGCAGTTACGGGACAGGGAGCACAGATACGCAGTATTTT.

V usage is TRBV18 and J usage is TRBJ1-2; D not resolved. Germline CDR1 is KGHSH and CDR2 is LQKENI. V gave up 3 bases and J gave up 10 bases, with 15 bases separating them. The CDR3 covers 13 residues. The CDR3 spells CASSPSGPDHYTF. The DNA for the CDR3 is TGTGCCAGCTCACCTTCCGGTCCGGACCACTACACCTTC.

The chain combines TRBV10-3 with TRBJ2-7, with 9 bases aligning to TRBD1. CDR3 length: 12 residues. Germline V gives CDR1 ENHRY, CDR2 SYGVKD. V trimming: 10 bases; J trimming: 2 bases; junction bases outside the gene matches: 3. The CDR3 DNA sequence: TGTGCCAGTGGACAGGGGCCCTACGAGCAGTACTTC. It translates to CASGQGPYEQYF.

The chain combines TRBV6-5 with TRBJ2-3; D not certain. Trimming shortened V by 8 bases and J by 0 bases, and 18 bases separated the two germline ends. The CDR3 contains 16 residues. In germline, CDR1 is MNHEY, CDR2 SVGAGI. CDR3 protein: CASGSPGGFSTDTQYF. CDR3 coding DNA: TGTGCCAGCGGTTCTCCCGGCGGTTTTAGCACAGATACGCAGTATTTT.

V is TRBV24-1 and J is TRBJ2-6, with D possibly TRBD2 on 7 matching bases. Germline-derived CDR1 and CDR2 are KGHDR and SFDVKD. The CDR3 runs to 14 residues. V lost 9 bases and J 4 bases, leaving 12 bases between the germline ends. As DNA, the CDR3 is TGTGCCACCGAGGGGGGGGTCGGGGCCAACGTCCTGACTTTC. Translating gives CATEGGVGANVLTF.

J is TRBJ1-6 and V is TRBV30, with TRBD1 matching over 8 bases. The trim removed 3 bases at V and 6 bases at J, leaving 7 bases unmatched. Germline lookup yields CDR1 GTSNPN and CDR2 SVGIG (reference sequence). This CDR3 has 15 residues. CDR3 in DNA: TGTGCCTGGAGGGGTAGACAGGGGACTAATTCACCCCTCCACTTT. Encoded protein: CAWRGRQGTNSPLHF.

This sequence joins TRBV28 and TRBJ1-1; D is uncertain. Germline CDR1 is MDHEN and CDR2 is SYDVKM. The CDR3 extends over 14 amino acids. Trimming pared 1 base from V and 5 bases from J, leaving 11 bases between. The CDR3 sequence: CASSLSRRTTEAFF. CDR3 DNA sequence: TGTGCCAGCAGTTTATCGAGACGGACTACTGAAGCTTTCTTT.

This rearrangement joins TRBV7-5 to TRBJ2-3; the DNA was not compared with TRBD2, the D call given in the table. TRBV7-5 is designated a pseudogene. The CDR3 totals 21 residues. The CDR3 loop reads CVRSPNPQRELDTIGADTQYF. The CDR3 nucleotides read TGTGTCAGAAGCCCCAACCCACAGCGGGAGTTGGACACGATAGGGGCAGATACGCAGTATTTT.

The CDR3 DNA reads TGTGCCTGGACGGGGACAGGGAACACTGAAGCTTTCTTT. This sequence encodes CAWTGTGNTEAFF. The chain has TRBV30 and TRBJ1-1; TRBD1 matches at 8 bases. The CDR3 is 13 amino acids. The V gene end was trimmed by 4 bases and the J gene end by 1 base; junction bases not matched to a gene: 2. Per germline, CDR1 GTSNPN and CDR2 SVGIG (reference sequence).

The chain's CDR3 is CASSLDNGGKNEKLFF. DNA of the CDR3: TGCGCCAGCAGCTTGGACAACGGCGGTAAGAATGAAAAACTGTTTTTT. The chain uses TRBV5-1 and TRBJ1-4; D unclear. V lost 0 bases to trimming and J lost 5 bases, with 14 bases between them. The CDR3 contains 16 residues. The germline V gene encodes CDR1 SGHRS and CDR2 YFSETQ. Full variable domain (outside the CDR3, taken from reference TRBV5-1 and TRBJ1-4): KAGVTQTPRYLIKTRGQQVTLSCSPISGHRSVSWYQQTPGQGLQFLFEYFSETQRNKGNFPGRFSGRQFSNSRSEMNVSTLELGDSALYLCASSLDNGGKNEKLFFGSGTQLSVL.

This clone was recorded once. The chain links TRBV5-1 to TRBJ2-1; 12 bases line up with TRBD2. Germline CDR1 is SGHRS and CDR2 is YFSETQ. J gave up 2 bases and V 2 bases, and 5 bases lay outside the gene matches. The CDR3 sequence is 17 residues long. The CDR3 nucleotides read TGCGCCAGCAGCTTTGGACTAGCGGGGACGACCTACAATGAGCAGTTCTTC. Translation gives CASSFGLAGTTYNEQFF.